These 32 T cell receptor beta chains were all obtained from the same sample, sequenced in a study of cytomegalovirus exposure and HLA in healthy donors. TCRdb's table, derived via immunoSEQ multiplex PCR, lists solely in-frame clones and lacks some. The table lists around 150,000 clones, 70% to 85% of them singletons. The sample was PBMCs. The source of these receptors is a man aged 25-45 years in good health and CMV-seropositive.

This chain uses TRBV9 with TRBJ1-6; D is unresolved. V was pared by 5 bases and J by 5 bases, with 8 bases between. From germline, CDR1 is SGDLS and CDR2 YYNGEE. The CDR3 runs 13 residues. The CDR3 DNA follows: TGTGCCAGCAGGAAAACAGATAATTCACCCCTCCACTTT. It encodes CASRKTDNSPLHF.

The rearrangement links TRBV19 to TRBJ1-2; 8 positions agree with TRBD1. The V gene end was trimmed by 6 bases and the J gene end by 9 bases; junction bases not matched to a gene: 3. Germline V lookup: CDR1 LNHDA, CDR2 SQIVND (reference sequence). This CDR3 has 11 amino acids. CDR3: CASSDRGSYTF. CDR3 DNA sequence: TGTGCCAGTAGCGACAGGGGTAGCTACACCTTC.

The V and J genes are TRBV4-3 and TRBJ2-1; TRBD2 is a possible D gene (6 bases). Germline-derived CDR1 and CDR2 are LGHNA and YSLEER. The CDR3 extends over 13 amino acids. Trimming shortened V by 1 base and J by 10 bases, and 11 bases separated the two germline ends. Here the CDR3 DNA reads TGCGCCAGCAGCCAAGGGGCGGGGCAGGAGCAGTTCTTC. The encoded protein is CASSQGAGQEQFF.

The chain joins TRBV5-1 to TRBJ1-4; weak D call: TRBD1 (5 bases). Germline values: CDR1 SGHRS, CDR2 YFSETQ. The CDR3 spans 13 residues. The V gene lost 0 bases and the J gene lost 8 bases, with 8 bases spanning the gap. The CDR3 loop is CASSLAGFEKLFF. CDR3 DNA sequence: TGCGCCAGCAGCTTGGCAGGGTTCGAAAAACTGTTTTTT.

J is TRBJ2-1 and V is TRBV21-1; the table calls TRBD2, which could not be checked here. TRBV21-1 is recorded as a pseudogene. This CDR3 comprises 17 residues. Here the CDR3 reads CASSKRPTSGSKNEQFF. The CDR3 bases are TGTGCCAGCAGCAAACGCCCGACTAGCGGGAGTAAGAATGAGCAGTTCTTC.

Only one count was recorded for this clone. The genes are TRBV27 and TRBJ2-5; D is possibly TRBD2 (6 bases). The CDR3 loop spans 14 amino acids. The germline gives CDR1 MNHEY, CDR2 SMNVEV (reference sequence). Between the trimmed V and J ends, which lost 6 bases and 1 base, there was a span of 12 bases. The CDR3 sequence: CASRASDFQETQYF. As DNA, the CDR3 is TGTGCCAGCAGGGCTAGCGACTTCCAAGAGACCCAGTACTTC.

This chain uses TRBV11-3 with TRBJ2-7; D might be TRBD1 (5 bases). From germline, CDR1 is SGHNT and CDR2 YENEEA. The V end was cut by 3 bases, the J end by 3 bases, with 12 bases between. This CDR3 is 14 amino acids long. This CDR3 is CASSFLSQGYEQYF. The CDR3 DNA follows: TGTGCCAGCAGCTTTCTCTCCCAGGGCTACGAGCAGTACTTC.

V gene TRBV7-6 combines with J gene TRBJ2-1, with TRBD2 matching 10 bases. Germline CDR1 and CDR2: SGHVS and FNYEAQ. V shed 2 bases, J shed 12 bases, and the junction held 1 base outside the gene matches. This CDR3 has 12 residues. Here the CDR3 DNA reads TGTGCCAGCAGCTTAATAGCGGGGGGGCAGTTCTTC. Its translation is CASSLIAGGQFF.

This sequence joins TRBV18 and TRBJ2-1; 9 bases are shared with TRBD1. Trimming removed 8 bases from V and 8 bases from J; junction bases left unmatched: 10. This CDR3 has 14 amino acids. From germline, CDR1 is KGHSH and CDR2 LQKENI. The CDR3 sequence is CASTSGTGRYEQFF. The CDR3 DNA reads as TGTGCCAGCACCAGCGGGACAGGGAGGTATGAGCAGTTCTTC.

The rearrangement joins TRBV5-6 to TRBJ2-5; weak D call: TRBD1 (5 bases). Trimming cost V 2 bases and J 2 bases, with 13 bases left between them. Germline CDR1 reads SGHDT; CDR2 reads YYEEEE. The CDR3 extends over 15 amino acids. This CDR3 is CASSLLRTLQETQYF. For the CDR3, the DNA is TGTGCCAGCAGCTTACTACGGACACTTCAAGAGACCCAGTACTTC. The full variable domain, rest sourced from reference TRBV5-6 and TRBJ2-5, is DAGVTQSPTHLIKTRGQQVTLRCSPKSGHDTVSWYQQALGQGPQFIFQYYEEEERQRGNFPDRFSGHQFPNYSSELNVNALLLGDSALYLCASSLLRTLQETQYFGPGTRLLVL.

The rearrangement joins TRBV7-8 to TRBJ1-2; the match to TRBD1 covers 8 bases. The CDR3 has 15 amino acids. After removal of 0 bases from V and 7 bases from J, the junction contained 7 bases not matched to a gene. CDR1 and CDR2 (germline): SGHVS, FQNEAQ. CDR3 protein: CASSLADGQGGGYTF. The DNA for the CDR3 is TGTGCCAGCAGCTTAGCCGACGGACAGGGAGGTGGCTACACCTTC.

Remarks on this clone: One junction end disagrees with the germline gene, perhaps due to a read error. In DNA form, the CDR3 reads TGCGCCAGCAGCATCAAGTGGGAGAACGCTGAAGCTTTCTTT. Translating gives CASSIKWENAEAFF. This chain links TRBV5-1 with TRBJ1-1; D not resolved. From germline, CDR1 is SGHRS and CDR2 YFSETQ. This CDR3 has 14 residues.

The chain couples TRBV7-3 to TRBJ2-2; TRBD2 aligns across 7 bases. The V gene's germline CDR1 is SGHTA and CDR2 FQGTGA. Germline trimming cut 0 bases from V and 4 bases from J; bases unmatched to any gene: 8. This CDR3 contains 17 residues. CDR3 coding DNA: TGTGCCAGCAGCTTAACGCCCCTAGCGGCGCGCACCGGGGAGCTGTTTTTT. Translation gives CASSLTPLAARTGELFF.

The chain uses TRBV7-8 and TRBJ1-5; D is uncertain. V lost 1 base, J lost 6 bases, and 7 bases lay in between. CDR3 size: 13 residues. CDR1 SGHVS and CDR2 FQNEAQ come from the germline V gene. The CDR3 region is CASSLDGSQPQHF. The CDR3 DNA is TGTGCCAGCAGCTTAGACGGGAGTCAGCCCCAGCATTTT.

The chain links TRBV5-6 to TRBJ1-3; 10 nucleotides align to TRBD1. With 4 bases clipped from V and 3 bases from J, the junction kept 7 bases outside the gene matches. Germline V gene lookup returns CDR1 SGHDT and CDR2 YYEEEE. This CDR3 region has 16 residues. The CDR3 region is CASSPGTGVLGNTIYF. DNA of the CDR3: TGTGCCAGCAGCCCCGGGACAGGGGTTCTTGGAAACACCATATATTTT.

The CDR3 DNA sequence: TGTGCCAGCAGCGCTGACAGGGACATCGAAGCTTTCTTT. Its protein product is CASSADRDIEAFF. This sequence joins TRBV7-9 and TRBJ1-1; 7 nucleotides line up with TRBD1. The J segment lost 8 bases and the V segment lost 5 bases, leaving 8 bases of the junction unmatched. The CDR3 length is 13 residues. Germline assignment: CDR1 SEHNR and CDR2 FQNEAQ (reference sequence).

This chain joins TRBV4-1 and TRBJ1-1; 9 bases agree with TRBD1. Germline values: CDR1 MGHRA, CDR2 YSYEKL. This CDR3 has 15 amino acids. V dropped 3 bases and J dropped 3; count of bases not matched to a gene: 5. The CDR3 protein is CASSQEGTGHTEAFF. CDR3 DNA: TGCGCCAGCAGCCAGGAGGGGACAGGGCACACTGAAGCTTTCTTT.

The CDR3 DNA is TGCGCCAGCAGCTTGGATAGGGGTCCCTATGGCTACACCTTC. Its protein is CASSLDRGPYGYTF. The genes are TRBV5-1 and TRBJ1-2; D is possibly TRBD1 (5 bases). This CDR3 has 14 residues. Germline CDR1 and CDR2: SGHRS and YFSETQ. V was trimmed by 0 bases and J by 4 bases, leaving 10 bases between them. Full variable domain (rest looked up from reference TRBV5-1 and TRBJ1-2): KAGVTQTPRYLIKTRGQQVTLSCSPISGHRSVSWYQQTPGQGLQFLFEYFSETQRNKGNFPGRFSGRQFSNSRSEMNVSTLELGDSALYLCASSLDRGPYGYTFGSGTRLTVV.

This chain uses TRBV7-2 with TRBJ1-5; possibly TRBD1 for D (5 bases). Germline assignment: CDR1 SGHTA and CDR2 FQGNSA. The CDR3 is 15 residues long. The ends were cut back, 5 bases at V and 4 bases at J, with 15 bases in the middle. CDR3 amino acids: CASSPRRGQNQPQHF. The DNA of the CDR3 is TGTGCCAGCAGCCCCCGGAGGGGCCAAAATCAGCCCCAGCATTTT.

This chain joins TRBV30 and TRBJ1-1; no reliable D call. Germline V gene sequence: CDR1 GTSNPN, CDR2 SVGIG (reference sequence). CDR3 length: 12 residues. Trimming stripped 3 bases from V and 8 bases from J, with 13 bases between. The CDR3: CAWSAAGHEAFF. In DNA, the CDR3 is TGTGCCTGGAGCGCGGCGGGCCACGAAGCTTTCTTT.

DNA of the CDR3: TGTGCCAGCAGCCCACCACGGAGTCGAGCGGGAGCTGATACGCAGTATTTT. It codes for CASSPPRSRAGADTQYF. This chain joins TRBV9 and TRBJ2-3, with 8 bases lining up with TRBD2. The CDR3 is made up of 17 amino acids. Looked up from germline, CDR1 is SGDLS and CDR2 is YYNGEE. The V and J ends lost 4 bases and 6 bases, in that order; junction bases with no gene match: 16.

The sample holds one count of this clone. In DNA, the CDR3 is TGTGCCATCAGTGTGGTCGGGACAGGGGAAGGCTACACCTTC. Translating gives CAISVVGTGEGYTF. The V and J genes are TRBV10-3 and TRBJ1-2; 10 bases are a match to TRBD1. V gave up 4 bases and J gave up 8 bases; unmatched junction bases: 7. Germline V gene sequence: CDR1 ENHRY, CDR2 SYGVKD. The CDR3 loop spans 14 amino acids.

To note about this clone: The junction shows a germline mismatch at one end, possibly a read error. This chain uses TRBV27 with TRBJ1-1; TRBD1 matches 9 bases. CDR3 size: 14 residues. Germline CDR1 MNHEY, CDR2 SMNVEV (reference sequence). CDR3 nucleotides: TGTGTCAGCAGTTCCGAGTTGAAGGGACAGGGAGCTTTCTTT. It is translated as CVSSSELKGQGAFF.

The chain has TRBV29-1 and TRBJ2-3, with 7 bases lining up with TRBD1. The CDR3 extends over 13 amino acids. The germline CDR1 and CDR2 sequences are SQVTM and ANQGSEA. V lost 4 bases to trimming and J lost 1 base; unmatched junction nucleotides: 2. This CDR3 is CSVGQGGTDTQYF. The CDR3 DNA sequence: TGCAGCGTTGGACAGGGAGGCACAGATACGCAGTATTTT.

J is TRBJ2-3 and V is TRBV7-9, with TRBD1 as a possible D gene (6 bases). The germline CDR1 and CDR2 sequences are SEHNR and FQNEAQ (reference sequence). The ends were cut back, 6 bases at V and 4 bases at J, with 14 bases in the middle. CDR3 length: 14 residues. This CDR3 reads CASSLDRFADTQYF. DNA for the CDR3: TGTGCCAGCAGTTTGGACAGATTCGCAGATACGCAGTATTTT.

The chain links TRBV5-1 to TRBJ2-3; perhaps TRBD2 as D (6 bases). Per germline, CDR1 SGHRS and CDR2 YFSETQ. Trimming left V 2 bases short and J 6 bases short, with 16 bases between. The CDR3 spans 15 residues. In DNA form, the CDR3 reads TGCGCCAGCAGCTTAGCGGGTCCCCCTGGGGATACGCAGTATTTT. Encoded protein: CASSLAGPPGDTQYF.

The genes are TRBV2 and TRBJ2-1; 7 bases agree with TRBD1. Per germline, CDR1 SNHLY and CDR2 FYNNEI. Unmatched junction bases numbered 8, after V lost 6 bases and J lost 6 bases. The CDR3 is made up of 14 amino acids. CDR3 residues: CASSLGQSINEQFF. In nucleotides, the CDR3 is TGTGCCAGCAGCCTGGGACAGTCTATCAATGAGCAGTTCTTC.

The genes are TRBV5-4 and TRBJ1-6; D is perhaps TRBD1 (6 bases). The CDR3 covers 16 residues. Germline CDR1 SGHNT, CDR2 YYREEE (reference sequence). V gave up 3 bases and J gave up 5 bases, with 15 bases separating them. CDR3 residues: CASSSNRVKDNSPLHF. The DNA for the CDR3 is TGTGCCAGCAGCTCCAACAGGGTTAAGGATAATTCACCCCTCCACTTT.

This chain joins TRBV15 and TRBJ1-5; 7 nucleotides line up with TRBD1. The CDR3 consists of 14 residues. Per germline, CDR1 LNHNV and CDR2 YYDKDF (reference sequence). The junction had 4 bases not matched to a gene; V was cut back by 5 bases and J by 3 bases. DNA of the CDR3: TGTGCCACCAGCCCGGGACAGACCAATCAGCCCCAGCATTTT. Its translation: CATSPGQTNQPQHF.

DNA for the CDR3: TGCGCCAGCAGGATTGCGCTAGCGGGGGCGCGGCCCACCCAGTACTTC. Its translation: CASRIALAGARPTQYF. The chain joins TRBV5-1 to TRBJ2-5; the match to TRBD2 covers 10 bases. The CDR3 is 16 residues long. Germline V CDR1 and CDR2: SGHRS, YFSETQ. V was clipped by 5 bases and J by 8 bases; unmatched bases: 15.

Only a few counts were recorded for this clone. The chain employs TRBV15 and TRBJ1-2; D unclear. Trimming removed 5 bases at V and 4 bases at J, with 20 bases between. The CDR3 runs to 16 residues. Per germline, CDR1 LNHNV and CDR2 YYDKDF (reference sequence). This chain's CDR3 is CATSLRLTQAVYGYTF. In DNA form, the CDR3 reads TGTGCCACCAGCCTGCGGTTAACACAAGCGGTCTATGGCTACACCTTC.

This clone was counted a few times. The chain uses TRBV19 and TRBJ2-7, with 8 nucleotides matching TRBD2. The germline V gene encodes CDR1 LNHDA and CDR2 SQIVND (reference sequence). J was trimmed by 3 bases and V by 2 bases; bases with no gene match: 12. The length of the CDR3 is 17 residues. DNA of the CDR3: TGTGCCAGTAGTATAAGTCGGCGGGGGGCTCACAACTACGAGCAGTACTTC. It encodes CASSISRRGAHNYEQYF.